This T cell receptor beta chain came from a study of blood T cells in healthy people across ages. General observations from the study: The recorded TCR beta diversity per million T cells decreased in a roughly linear manner with age.

The authors ran a second PCR of 7 to 11 cycles using a sample-barcoded 5' primer and a J-beta primer mix. MiXCR was run by TCRdb on the 5' RACE reads, yielding one entry per CDR3 protein. The sample lists hundreds of thousands of distinct CDR3 sequences, roughly 60% occurring once. In this sample, this clonotype turned up a few times. Its antigen remains unknown. The TCR sequence derives from a man between 25 and 39 years old in good health. Sequenced input: blood.

Here the CDR3 reads CASSYVGTDTQYF. The CDR3 nucleotides read TGTGCCAGCAGTTACGTCGGTACAGATACGCAGTATTTT. The chain has TRBV6-5 and TRBJ2-3; D ambiguous. The V end was cut by 2 bases, the J end by 3 bases, with 6 bases between. The CDR3 spans 13 residues. In germline, CDR1 is MNHEY, CDR2 SVGAGI.